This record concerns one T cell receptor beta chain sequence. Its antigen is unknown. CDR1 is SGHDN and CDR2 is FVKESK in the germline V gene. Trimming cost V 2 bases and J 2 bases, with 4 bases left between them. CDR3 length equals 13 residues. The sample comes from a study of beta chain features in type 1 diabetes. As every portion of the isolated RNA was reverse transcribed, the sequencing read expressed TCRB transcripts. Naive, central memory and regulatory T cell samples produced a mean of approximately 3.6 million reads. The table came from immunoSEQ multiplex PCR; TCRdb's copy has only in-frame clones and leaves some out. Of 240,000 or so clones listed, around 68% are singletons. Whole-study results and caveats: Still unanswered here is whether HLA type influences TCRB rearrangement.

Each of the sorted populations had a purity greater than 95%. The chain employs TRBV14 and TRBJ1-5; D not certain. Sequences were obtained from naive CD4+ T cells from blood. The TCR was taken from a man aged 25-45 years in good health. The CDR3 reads CASSQSGNQPQHF. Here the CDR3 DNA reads TGTGCCAGCAGCCAAAGTGGCAATCAGCCCCAGCATTTT. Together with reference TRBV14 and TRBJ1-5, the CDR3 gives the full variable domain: EAGVTQFPSHSVIEKGQTVTLRCDPISGHDNLYWYRRVMGKEIKFLLHFVKESKQDESGMPNNRFLAERTGGTYSTLKVQPAELEDSGVYFCASSQSGNQPQHFGDGTRLSIL.